A single sample is the source of the 25 T cell receptor beta chains below, sequenced in a study of beta chain features in type 1 diabetes. Sequencing targeted expressed TCRB transcripts, as all isolated RNA had been reverse transcribed. TCRdb's table, derived via immunoSEQ multiplex PCR, lists solely in-frame clones and lacks some. The sample yields roughly 300,000 clones, around 15% seen once. The sample comprised central memory CD4+ T cells from blood. Receptors originate from a man in his thirties or forties in good health.

Concerning this clone: Other DNA sequences in this sample translate to the same CDR3. The chain has TRBV10-3 and TRBJ2-5, with 8 bases that match TRBD2. The length of the CDR3 is 13 residues. Trimming at V came to 6 bases and at J to 2 bases, leaving 2 bases not matched to a gene. Per the germline V gene, CDR1 is ENHRY and CDR2 is SYGVKD. DNA of the CDR3: TGTGCCATCAGCGGGGGGGCTCAAGAGACCCAGTACTTC. Protein sequence: CAISGGAQETQYF.

The sample holds a few counts of this clone. This sequence joins TRBV4-1 and TRBJ2-7, with D unclear. Germline-derived CDR1 and CDR2 are MGHRA and YSYEKL. CDR3 size: 14 residues. The V end was cut by 0 bases, the J end by 9 bases, with 15 bases between. In nucleotides, the CDR3 is TGCGCCAGCAGCCAAGATCGAATGTGGCAGCGGCAGTACTTC. It codes for CASSQDRMWQRQYF.

This clone appeared a few times. The V and J genes are TRBV2 and TRBJ2-2; a possible D gene is TRBD2 (6 bases). V dropped 7 bases and J dropped 6 bases, with 12 bases sitting between them. The germline V gene encodes CDR1 SNHLY and CDR2 FYNNEI. The CDR3 runs 13 residues. The CDR3 loop reads CASMVGGSGELFF. The DNA for the CDR3 is TGTGCCAGCATGGTCGGAGGGTCCGGGGAGCTGTTTTTT.

This clone was seen more than once but under ten times. Different DNA sequences within this sample yield the same CDR3. The chain combines TRBV15 with TRBJ2-5; D unresolved. The V end was cut by 0 bases, the J end by 1 base, with 6 bases between. Germline-derived CDR1 and CDR2 are LNHNV and YYDKDF (reference sequence). The CDR3 totals 14 residues. In DNA, the CDR3 is TGTGCCACCAGCAGAGACCGGTTCCAAGAGACCCAGTACTTC. It specifies CATSRDRFQETQYF. The whole variable domain, remainder taken from reference TRBV15 and TRBJ2-5, is DAMVIQNPRYQVTQFGKPVTLSCSQTLNHNVMYWYQQKSSQAPKLLFHYYDKDFNNEADTPDNFQSRRPNTSFCFLDIRSPGLGDTAMYLCATSRDRFQETQYFGPGTRLLVL.

The V gene is TRBV11-2, the J gene TRBJ2-2, with D perhaps given as TRBD1 or TRBD2 (5 bases each). V lost 5 bases and J 1 base, leaving 17 bases between the germline ends. This CDR3 comprises 17 residues. Germline CDR1 SGHAT, CDR2 FQNNGV. The CDR3: CASSALPGRMNTGELFF. DNA for the CDR3: TGTGCCAGCAGCGCCCTCCCGGGACGGATGAACACCGGGGAGCTGTTTTTT.

This clone has more than one count but fewer than ten. This chain connects TRBV2 to TRBJ1-4; D is perhaps TRBD1 (5 bases). With 6 bases removed from V and 11 bases from J, the gap between germline ends came to 7 bases. Germline V gene sequence: CDR1 SNHLY, CDR2 FYNNEI. The CDR3 sequence is 10 residues long. Written as DNA, the CDR3 is TGTGCCAGCAGAAGGGACAAACTGTTTTTT. Translation: CASRRDKLFF. The variable domain in full, completed from reference TRBV2 and TRBJ1-4, reads EPEVTQTPSHQVTQMGQEVILRCVPISNHLYFYWYRQILGQKVEFLVSFYNNEISEKSEIFDDQFSVERPDGSNFTLKIRSTKLEDSAMYFCASRRDKLFFGSGTQLSVL.

The genes are TRBV4-3 and TRBJ1-5; maybe TRBD1 (5 bases). The CDR3 covers 15 residues. Trimming stripped 0 bases from V and 7 bases from J, with 13 bases between. Germline lookup yields CDR1 LGHNA and CDR2 YSLEER. CDR3 in amino acids: CASSQDGQGGQPQHF. CDR3 nucleotides: TGCGCCAGCAGCCAAGATGGGCAGGGCGGGCAGCCCCAGCATTTT.

The chain combines TRBV11-1 with TRBJ1-4; D possibly corresponds to TRBD1 (5 bases). The CDR3 is 12 residues long. Germline V lookup: CDR1 SGHAT, CDR2 FQDESV (reference sequence). The V gene lost 4 bases and the J gene lost 8 bases, with 8 bases spanning the gap. CDR3 nucleotides: TGTGCCAGCAGCTCCTACAGGGAAAAACTGTTTTTT. Its translation is CASSSYREKLFF.

This clone came up a few times. The chain couples TRBV4-3 to TRBJ2-3; 9 bases match TRBD2. The CDR3 extends over 17 amino acids. Germline loops: CDR1 LGHNA, CDR2 YSLEER. V lost 4 bases to trimming and J lost 5 bases; unmatched junction nucleotides: 13. CDR3 region: CASSPQAGGLARDTQYF. The CDR3 DNA sequence: TGCGCCAGCAGCCCTCAAGCGGGGGGACTAGCAAGAGATACGCAGTATTTT.

The genes are TRBV4-1 and TRBJ1-3; D is ambiguous. The CDR3 contains 17 residues. Germline V gene sequence: CDR1 MGHRA, CDR2 YSYEKL. V lost 4 bases and J lost 0, with 16 bases in between. In nucleotides, the CDR3 is TGCGCCAGCAGCCTGGGATCCTTGGGGAGCTCTGGAAACACCATATATTTT. Translation gives CASSLGSLGSSGNTIYF.

V and J are TRBV7-9 and TRBJ1-2; 7 nucleotides align to TRBD1. The V gene end was trimmed by 2 bases and the J gene end by 4 bases; junction bases not matched to a gene: 10. The CDR3 has 16 residues. Germline values: CDR1 SEHNR, CDR2 FQNEAQ (reference sequence). CDR3 bases: TGTGCCAGCAGCTTACCCCAAGGGGGCGGATCCTATGGCTACACCTTC. Its protein product is CASSLPQGGGSYGYTF.

The gene calls are TRBV7-9 and TRBJ2-1, with 8 nucleotides matching TRBD2. Germline V CDR1 and CDR2: SEHNR, FQNEAQ (reference sequence). Germline trimming cut 4 bases from V and 3 bases from J; bases unmatched to any gene: 11. The CDR3 runs to 17 residues. The CDR3 sequence: CASSSSPAGANYNEQFF. In DNA, the CDR3 is TGTGCCAGCAGCTCATCCCCAGCGGGGGCCAACTACAATGAGCAGTTCTTC.

This clone was picked up a small number of times. V usage is TRBV5-4 and J usage is TRBJ2-5, with 13 positions matching TRBD2. The length of the CDR3 is 15 residues. Germline V lookup: CDR1 SGHNT, CDR2 YYREEE (reference sequence). Unmatched junction bases numbered 4, after V lost 1 base and J lost 7 bases. CDR3 loop: CASSLIRTSGGTQYF. CDR3 bases: TGTGCCAGCAGCTTGATAAGGACTAGCGGGGGGACCCAGTACTTC. Using reference TRBV5-4 and TRBJ2-5 for the parts outside the CDR3, the full variable domain is ETGVTQSPTHLIKTRGQQVTLRCSSQSGHNTVSWYQQALGQGPQFIFQYYREEENGRGNFPPRFSGLQFPNYSSELNVNALELDDSALYLCASSLIRTSGGTQYFGPGTRLLVL.

The DNA for the CDR3 is TGTGCCAGCAGAATCGACTCACCCCTCCACTTT. Residues: CASRIDSPLHF. J is TRBJ1-6 and V is TRBV6-6; D is ambiguous. V was cut by 6 bases and J by 10 bases, with 7 bases left in between. Germline loops: CDR1 MNHNY, CDR2 SVGAGI (reference sequence). The CDR3 contains 11 residues.

The sample holds one count of this clone. The chain couples TRBV6-5 to TRBJ1-2; D possibly corresponds to TRBD1 (5 bases). Germline V gives CDR1 MNHEY, CDR2 SVGAGI. The CDR3 contains 15 residues. V lost 0 bases, J lost 5 bases, and 13 bases lay in between. The CDR3 loop reads CASSYSGKGTYGYTF. CDR3 DNA: TGTGCCAGCAGTTACTCAGGGAAGGGGACTTATGGCTACACCTTC.

The rearrangement joins TRBV30 to TRBJ2-6, with TRBD1 identical over 8 bases. There are 16 residues in the CDR3. CDR1 and CDR2 (germline): GTSNPN, SVGIG (reference sequence). Trimming cost V 8 bases and J 0 bases; bases outside gene matches: 9. CDR3 loop: CAGAGTGDSGANVLTF. Here the CDR3 DNA reads TGTGCCGGGGCCGGGACAGGTGACTCTGGGGCCAACGTCCTGACTTTC.

This clone was picked up a small number of times. The V call is TRBV6-1, the J call TRBJ1-5; the match to TRBD1 covers 8 bases. Germline CDR1 is MNHNS and CDR2 is SASEGT. Trimming cost V 7 bases and J 7 bases; bases outside gene matches: 9. The length of the CDR3 is 14 residues. The CDR3, as DNA: TGTGCCAGCAATCCGACAGGGGTAGGACAGCCCCAGCATTTT. This sequence encodes CASNPTGVGQPQHF.

The chain joins TRBV7-2 to TRBJ1-5, with D tentatively TRBD1 (5 bases). CDR1 SGHTA and CDR2 FQGNSA come from the germline V gene. The CDR3 covers 14 residues. The ends were cut back, 4 bases at V and 3 bases at J, with 10 bases in the middle. CDR3 protein: CASSSQGPNQPQHF. CDR3 DNA: TGTGCCAGCAGCTCCCAGGGACCCAATCAGCCCCAGCATTTT.

This chain links TRBV7-9 with TRBJ2-7; a weak D match, TRBD2 (6 bases). From germline, CDR1 is SEHNR and CDR2 FQNEAQ (reference sequence). CDR3 size: 16 residues. Trimming removed 1 base at V and 5 bases at J, with 18 bases between. CDR3 region: CASSLVGTRSDDEQYV. DNA of the CDR3: TGTGCCAGCAGCTTAGTGGGGACTCGATCCGATGACGAGCAGTACGTC.

The chain recombines TRBV6-1 with TRBJ1-1; 7 bases match TRBD1. CDR3 length: 14 residues. The junction had 6 bases not matched to a gene; V was cut back by 6 bases and J by 2 bases. The germline V gene encodes CDR1 MNHNS and CDR2 SASEGT. The CDR3 nucleotides read TGTGCCAGCAGAAAGACAGGGAGCAACACTGAAGCTTTCTTT. Residues: CASRKTGSNTEAFF.

V and J are TRBV5-4 and TRBJ1-1; D not resolved. The length of the CDR3 is 14 residues. V shed 2 bases and J shed 4 bases, with 12 bases lying between them. The germline V gene has CDR1 SGHNT and CDR2 YYREEE (reference sequence). The CDR3: CASSLGTSVTEAFF. The CDR3 coding sequence is TGTGCCAGCAGCTTAGGAACAAGCGTCACTGAAGCTTTCTTT.

The chain uses TRBV27 and TRBJ1-2, with TRBD1 matching over 7 bases. The trim removed 3 bases at V and 4 bases at J, leaving 11 bases unmatched. This CDR3 has 16 residues. Germline V gives CDR1 MNHEY, CDR2 SMNVEV (reference sequence). The CDR3 spells CASSFTGTERIYGYTF. CDR3 DNA: TGTGCCAGCAGTTTTACCGGGACAGAGCGAATCTATGGCTACACCTTC.

This clone was seen more than once but under ten times. V gene TRBV29-1 combines with J gene TRBJ1-3; 8 bases line up with TRBD1. V dropped 7 bases and J dropped 2; count of bases not matched to a gene: 1. CDR1 and CDR2 (germline): SQVTM, ANQGSEA. The length of the CDR3 is 12 residues. CDR3 in DNA: TGCAGCGGGACAGGGACTGGAAACACCATATATTTT. Its translation is CSGTGTGNTIYF.

This clone appeared a few times. J is TRBJ2-7 and V is TRBV11-1; D call uncertain. Trimming took 1 base from V and 2 from J, leaving 9 bases between them. Germline V CDR1 and CDR2: SGHAT, FQDESV (reference sequence). The CDR3 is 14 residues long. CDR3 in amino acids: CASSLEQNTYEQYV. The CDR3 coding sequence is TGTGCCAGCAGCTTAGAGCAAAATACCTACGAGCAGTACGTC.

There are a few counts of this clone. The chain employs TRBV14 and TRBJ2-5; D may be TRBD1 or TRBD2 (5 bases each). Between the trimmed V and J ends, which lost 4 bases and 7 bases, there was a span of 13 bases. The CDR3 loop spans 13 amino acids. CDR1 is SGHDN and CDR2 is FVKESK in the germline V gene. For the CDR3, the DNA is TGTGCCAGCAGCCGGGACCGCCCAGGGACCCAGTACTTC. This translates into CASSRDRPGTQYF. The entire variable domain, with the rest obtained from reference TRBV14 and TRBJ2-5, is as follows: EAGVTQFPSHSVIEKGQTVTLRCDPISGHDNLYWYRRVMGKEIKFLLHFVKESKQDESGMPNNRFLAERTGGTYSTLKVQPAELEDSGVYFCASSRDRPGTQYFGPGTRLLVL.